These T cell receptor beta chains were read from a single sample in a study of cytomegalovirus exposure and HLA in healthy donors. TCRdb's copy holds only in-frame clones and misses some; the assay was immunoSEQ multiplex PCR. This table holds about 85,000 clones, approximately 80% found once. The sequenced sample was PBMCs. These receptors came from a woman between 45 and 65 years old in good health and CMV-seropositive. Both conserved end residues are part of each CDR3. Fields, in order: CDR3 DNA, CDR3 protein, D gene, V gene, J gene, clone size. A D gene is named only where the DNA matches it firmly. Clone size appears in some rows only: once, few, many, or a class for an expanded clone.

TGTGCCAGCAGCTCAAGCAGACAGGGCGGCTACACCTTC	CASSSSRQGGYTF	TRBD1	TRBV7-2	TRBJ1-2	NA
TGTGCCAGCCCCCCGACCGGAGGGAACACTGAAGCTTTCTTT	CASPPTGGNTEAFF	NA	TRBV11-2	TRBJ1-1	NA
TGTGCCAGCAGTTGGACAGGGAACGGCTACACCTTC	CASSWTGNGYTF	TRBD1	TRBV6-5	TRBJ1-2	NA
TGTGCCAGCAGCGTAGGTGCGGGGGGAATATACAATGAGCAGTTCTTC	CASSVGAGGIYNEQFF	TRBD2	TRBV9	TRBJ2-1	NA
TGTGCCTGGAGTAGGGACAGTGGCAGGGGCTACACCTTC	CAWSRDSGRGYTF	TRBD1	TRBV30	TRBJ1-2	NA
TGTGCCAGCAGACAGGGGTTCCCAGATACGCAGTATTTT	CASRQGFPDTQYF	TRBD1	TRBV6-6	TRBJ2-3	NA
TGCAGCGTTGCCCAGGGGGGCGGCAATCAGCCCCAGCATTTT	CSVAQGGGNQPQHF	TRBD1	TRBV29-1	TRBJ1-5	NA
TGTGCCAGTACCTCTGGGGGGGGCTCTGGAAACACCATATATTTT	CASTSGGGSGNTIYF	NA	TRBV19	TRBJ1-3	few
TGTGCCAGCAGCTTAGGGCAGGGGGCGACGAACACTGAAGCTTTCTTT	CASSLGQGATNTEAFF	TRBD1	TRBV7-6	TRBJ1-1	NA
TGTGCCAGCAAACTCATAAACCGCAACTATGGCTACACCTTC	CASKLINRNYGYTF	NA	TRBV5-6	TRBJ1-2	NA
TGTGCCAGCAGCCCGGCGCGACTAGCCCCCAAGTACTTC	CASSPARLAPKYF	TRBD2	TRBV11-2	TRBJ2-5	once
TGTGCCAGCAGCGTGGACTCCACAGACGGGCAGTTCTTC	CASSVDSTDGQFF	NA	TRBV9	TRBJ2-1	NA
TGTGCCAGCAGCCAAGCGTCCTGGGGGCTTCTGGGCACTGAAGCTTTCTTT	CASSQASWGLLGTEAFF	NA	TRBV14	TRBJ1-1	once
TGTGCCAGCAGCGCCACCGGGACTAGCAGGAACATTCAGTACTTC	CASSATGTSRNIQYF	TRBD2	TRBV9	TRBJ2-4	NA
TGTGCCAGTAGTATAGCAGTCAGGGGGTTTTACGGCACTGAAGCTTTCTTT	CASSIAVRGFYGTEAFF	TRBD1	TRBV19	TRBJ1-1	NA
TGTGCCAGCAGCTCTGGACAGGGGGATGGACCCCTCCACTTT	CASSSGQGDGPLHF	TRBD1	TRBV7-3	TRBJ1-6	NA
TGCGCCAGCAGCCAAGGAATTTTGGCCACAGGGGGCGCTCCCATTCAGTACTTC	CASSQGILATGGAPIQYF	TRBD1	TRBV4-1	TRBJ2-4	NA
TGTGCCAGCTTGGAGGGGATGAACACTGAAGCTTTCTTT	CASLEGMNTEAFF	NA	TRBV18	TRBJ1-1	NA
TGTGCCAGTAGTACAGGGGGAAGCGGACAGCCCCAGCATTTT	CASSTGGSGQPQHF	TRBD1	TRBV19	TRBJ1-5	few
TGTGCCAGCAGCCAGGACAGGGCCGGAAGAGACACTGAAGCTTTCTTT	CASSQDRAGRDTEAFF	TRBD1	TRBV7-9	TRBJ1-1	NA
TGTGCCAGCAGCGTAGACTTAGCCGGGGATACGCAGTATTTT	CASSVDLAGDTQYF	NA	TRBV9	TRBJ2-3	NA
TGTGCCAGCAGCCCCAGGGGTGGCAATCAGCCCCAGCATTTT	CASSPRGGNQPQHF	NA	TRBV6-5	TRBJ1-5	NA